The 10 T cell receptor beta chains below come from one sample, sequenced in a study of blood T cell repertoires in COVID-19 (TCRdb year 2020). Receptors were amplified or captured by the immunoSEQ multiplex PCR assay. TCRdb limited this immuneACCESS table to in-frame rearrangements with V and J called. A share of clones is missing; checked studies link under half to unresolved V genes, and the rest is unexplained. This sample holds 70,000 to 75,000 clones; around three quarters were observed only once. The top ten clones comprise 26% of the sample. Sequencing used peripheral blood. These TCRs come from a man aged 60-69 years with active or convalescent COVID-19.

The chain joins TRBV2 to TRBJ2-3; 11 positions match TRBD1. Germline V lookup: CDR1 SNHLY, CDR2 FYNNEI. Trimming cost V 4 bases and J 4 bases; bases outside gene matches: 1. CDR3 length: 14 amino acids. The CDR3 spells CASSGTGGPDTQYF. Here the CDR3 DNA reads TGTGCCAGCAGTGGGACAGGGGGCCCAGATACGCAGTATTTT.

The chain couples TRBV11-2 to TRBJ2-3, with D perhaps TRBD1 (6 bases). V gave up 5 bases and J gave up 2 bases, with 14 bases separating them. The CDR3 is 15 residues long. Per the germline V gene, CDR1 is SGHAT and CDR2 is FQNNGV. CDR3 sequence reads: CASSPRTDLTDTQYF. The CDR3 DNA reads TGTGCCAGCAGCCCAAGGACAGACCTCACAGATACGCAGTATTTT.

The gene calls are TRBV15 and TRBJ1-6, with no clear D. Between the trimmed V and J ends, which lost 1 base and 9 bases, there was a span of 10 bases. Germline CDR1 reads LNHNV; CDR2 reads YYDKDF (reference sequence). The CDR3 contains 14 residues. The CDR3 here is CATSRVVGPSPLHF. The CDR3 nucleotides are TGTGCCACCAGCAGAGTGGTGGGCCCTTCACCCCTCCACTTT.

V and J are TRBV7-9 and TRBJ2-3; 7 bases map to TRBD2. The CDR3 sequence is 14 residues long. Looked up from germline, CDR1 is SEHNR and CDR2 is FQNEAQ (reference sequence). The V and J ends lost 5 bases and 1 base, in that order; junction bases with no gene match: 3. DNA of the CDR3: TGTGCCAGCAGCCCTGGACTAGGCACAGATACGCAGTATTTT. It translates to CASSPGLGTDTQYF.

The chain has TRBV27 and TRBJ1-2; D perhaps matches TRBD1 (6 bases). CDR1 and CDR2 from the germline V gene are MNHEY and SMNVEV (reference sequence). The V gene lost 2 bases and the J gene lost 7 bases, with 11 bases spanning the gap. The CDR3 consists of 13 residues. The chain's CDR3 is CASSLNGQLGYTF. The CDR3 DNA is TGTGCCAGCAGTTTAAACGGACAGCTTGGCTACACCTTC.

The rearrangement joins TRBV19 to TRBJ2-1, with D maybe TRBD1 (6 bases). From germline, CDR1 is LNHDA and CDR2 SQIVND (reference sequence). This CDR3 contains 16 residues. Between the trimmed V and J ends, which lost 3 bases and 0 bases, there was a span of 12 bases. CDR3 sequence (DNA): TGTGCCAGTAGTATGGGGGCCAGGAGCTCCTACAATGAGCAGTTCTTC. Encoded protein: CASSMGARSSYNEQFF. Filled out from reference TRBV19 and TRBJ2-1, the complete variable domain reads DGGITQSPKYLFRKEGQNVTLSCEQNLNHDAMYWYRQDPGQGLRLIYYSQIVNDFQKGDIAEGYSVSREKKESFPLTVTSAQKNPTAFYLCASSMGARSSYNEQFFGPGTRLTVL.

This chain links TRBV27 with TRBJ1-1; a possible D gene is TRBD1 (5 bases). The ends were cut back, 9 bases at V and 3 bases at J, with 23 bases in the middle. The CDR3 covers 16 residues. Germline V gene sequence: CDR1 MNHEY, CDR2 SMNVEV (reference sequence). CDR3 in amino acids: CASRLGGGFPDTEAFF. In DNA, the CDR3 is TGTGCCAGTAGACTCGGGGGGGGATTCCCCGACACTGAAGCTTTCTTT.

V gene TRBV21-1 combines with J gene TRBJ1-1; the DNA was not compared with TRBD1, the D call given in the table. TRBV21-1 is given as a pseudogene. CDR3 size: 13 residues. As DNA, the CDR3 is TGTGCCAGCAGCAGCAGGGGGAACACTGAAGCTTTCTTT. Translating gives CASSSRGNTEAFF.

This sequence joins TRBV3-1 (or the pseudogene TRBV3-2) and TRBJ2-1, with 10 bases matching TRBD2. Germline V CDR1 and CDR2: LGHDT, YNNKEL (reference sequence). The junction had 8 bases not matched to a gene; V was cut back by 10 bases and J by 5 bases. This CDR3 has 14 residues. This CDR3 is CATSLAGADNEQFF. The CDR3 DNA reads TGTGCCACCTCCCTAGCGGGGGCAGACAATGAGCAGTTCTTC.

This chain uses TRBV9 with TRBJ2-3, with a possible D match to TRBD2 (6 bases). CDR3 length equals 15 residues. Germline V gives CDR1 SGDLS, CDR2 YYNGEE. V was cut by 3 bases and J by 3 bases, with 14 bases left in between. CDR3 sequence: CASSAGGLWTDTQYF. The CDR3 coding sequence is TGTGCCAGCAGCGCTGGGGGGTTATGGACAGATACGCAGTATTTT.